This T cell receptor (beta chain) was captured in a study of OX40 agonist ivuxolimab in advanced cancers. In the study overall: Males comprised about 78% of the group, whose mean age was roughly 60 years (range roughly 23 to 80).

Only a few counts were recorded for this clone. Antigen specificity is unknown. This CDR3 has 15 residues. Trimming left V 1 base short and J 5 bases short, with 14 bases between. Germline lookup yields CDR1 SQVTM and CDR2 ANQGSEA. Study-wide results and limits: Clonal expansion from baseline to week 6 occurred in both CD4+ and CD8+ T cells.

The data were produced by immunoSEQ multiplex PCR, yet TCRdb's version contains in-frame clones alone and is incomplete. The table records more than 85,000 clones, 90% of them present only once. The rearrangement uses TRBV29-1 and TRBJ2-2; D ambiguous. This sample comprised CD4+ or CD8+ T cells sorted from blood, obtained in a trial of the OX40 agonist ivuxolimab. This clonotype was sampled from an adult with an advanced solid tumor such as melanoma, head and neck, liver or kidney cancer. DNA for the CDR3: TGCAGCGTTGAAGTGCCCCTCAGAAGGACCGGGGAGCTGTTTTTT. Protein: CSVEVPLRRTGELFF.